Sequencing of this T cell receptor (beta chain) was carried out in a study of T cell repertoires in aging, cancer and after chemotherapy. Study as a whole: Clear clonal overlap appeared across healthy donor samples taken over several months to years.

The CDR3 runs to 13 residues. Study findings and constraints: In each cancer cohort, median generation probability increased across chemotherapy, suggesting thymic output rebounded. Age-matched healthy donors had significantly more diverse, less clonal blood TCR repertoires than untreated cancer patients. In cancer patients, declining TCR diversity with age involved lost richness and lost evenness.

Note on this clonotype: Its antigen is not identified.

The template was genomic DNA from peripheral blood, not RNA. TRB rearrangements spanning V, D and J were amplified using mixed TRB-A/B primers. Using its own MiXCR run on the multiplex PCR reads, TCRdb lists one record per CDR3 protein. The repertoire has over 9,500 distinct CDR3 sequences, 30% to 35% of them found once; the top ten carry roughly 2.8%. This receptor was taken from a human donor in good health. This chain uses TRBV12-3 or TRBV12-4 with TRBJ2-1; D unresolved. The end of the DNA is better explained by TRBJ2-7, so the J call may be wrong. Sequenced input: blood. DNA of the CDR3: TGTGCCAGCAGCGCGGCAGGTGGCTGGGAGCAGTACTTC. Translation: CASSAAGGWEQYF.